Sequencing of this TCR beta chain was carried out in a study of blood T cell repertoires in COVID-19 (TCRdb year 2020). Concerning the study at large: Samples covering the acute and convalescent phases of COVID-19 were provided by collaborators in the United States, Italy and Spain. The prospective study material was composed of cDNA or gDNA derived from T cells, B-cell-depleted T cells, or PBMCs. Subjects who had been exposed to COVID-19, were actively infected with it, or had recovered from it provided the deeply sampled blood TCRbeta repertoires that made up the dataset. The repertoires were released in a freely available public database intended as a resource for research on the immune response to SARS-CoV-2. Samples came from the ongoing ImmuneRACE study (first 160 participants) plus 1,254 subjects from 6 global collaborators. Sample metadata almost always included a de-identified subject ID, COVID-19 status, age in years and sex. Where HLA class I and class II types were available, the types were taken from metadata supplied by the sample provider, not from assay-based typing. Here is what the overall study found, with its caveats: The quantity of clinical and demographic metadata differed by source and by participant and was supplied without curation.

The immunoSEQ Assay, a bias-controlled multiplex PCR, was used to amplify TCRbeta CDR3 regions from genomic DNA. On the study's bioinformatics: Nucleated cell counts per sample were estimated from amplification of reference gene primers within the assay. To quantify the absolute abundance of each unique TCRbeta CDR3 rearrangement, sequence reads were collapsed and filtered. For each sample, productive Simpson clonality was calculated as the square root of Simpson's diversity index across productive rearrangements. The source is immuneACCESS, and TCRdb retained only in-frame sequences with V and J called. Part of the clones is not carried over; for the studies checked, unresolved V genes explain less than half of this, and the remainder is unexplained. That table gives V, J and clone size, and the DNA gave D and trimming. Across this sample there are about 400,000 clones, with around 90% seen only once. 2% to 2.5% of the sample goes to the ten largest clones.

Enrolling through a virtual design, the prospective study's participants ranged in age from roughly 18 to 100 years and lived across approximately 25 United States geographic areas. In the prospective study, participants were assigned to cohorts based on the clinical history participants reported in a screening survey and a study questionnaire. In the prospective study, mobile phlebotomists collected whole blood, serum and a nasopharyngeal or oropharyngeal swab from each participant. Over a 2-month period, participants in the prospective study had the option of providing additional blood draws and questionnaires. Blood samples from the prospective study were shipped frozen or at room temperature prior to DNA extraction. The CDR3 covers 13 residues, taking in both the cysteine and the phenylalanine. The read is trimmed to its CDR3 DNA, 39 bases read in frame from base 1. The germline V gene encodes CDR1 DFQATT and CDR2 SNEGSKA (reference sequence). V lost 3 bases and J lost 3 bases; the stretch between them is 9 bases long.

On this clone itself: Its specific antigen is unknown. No per-base quality is available; no much larger clone lies one base away.

The sequence was collected from a middle-aged woman with acute COVID-19. Sequencing was performed on PBMCs or T cells enriched from blood (not recorded which). The chain joins TRBV20-1 to TRBJ2-1, with a weak D call of TRBD2 (5 bases match). The nucleotides read TGCAGTGCTAGTTCAGCGGACTACAATGAGCAGTTCTTC. Its amino acids are CSASSADYNEQFF.